This T cell receptor (beta chain) was profiled in a study of cytomegalovirus exposure and HLA in healthy donors. Study findings and constraints: The analysis excluded some indistinguishable V segments, including TRBV6-2 and TRBV6-3.

The germline gives CDR1 MNHNS, CDR2 SASEGT. The V and J ends lost 1 base and 5 bases respectively, with 14 bases between them. The CDR3 sequence is 15 residues long. Notes on this clone: Its antigen is currently unknown.

The primer mix had 60 Vbeta and 13 Jbeta primers. The assay was immunoSEQ multiplex PCR, and TCRdb's table has in-frame clones only and misses some. The repertoire holds 210,000 or so clones, 60% to 80% seen once, with around 2.2% in the top ten. The chain couples TRBV6-1 to TRBJ1-1; TRBD1 might be the D (6 bases). The material sequenced was PBMCs. The source of this sequence is a woman aged 25 to 45 in good health and CMV-seropositive. The CDR3, as DNA: TGTGCCAGCAGTGAAGGGGGCAGGGGAGGGACTGAAGCTTTCTTT. It codes for CASSEGGRGGTEAFF.